The 19 T cell receptor beta chains given below trace back to one sample, sequenced in a study of identical twins. TCRdb called the 5' RACE reads again in MiXCR, with one record for every CDR3 protein. The data show roughly 570,000 distinct CDR3 sequences, with roughly 9.5% seen just once and more than 2.5% held by the top ten. The sample also formed part of further work on yellow fever vaccine responses in identical twins.

The sequenced material came from PBMCs. The receptors were gathered from a woman under 30 in good health.

Only a few counts were recorded for this clonotype. V is TRBV20-1 and J is TRBJ2-1; 9 bases are shared with TRBD2. The germline V gene encodes CDR1 DFQATT and CDR2 SNEGSKA (reference sequence). There are 15 residues in the CDR3. The V and J ends lost 4 bases and 0 bases, in that order; junction bases with no gene match: 4. Written as DNA, the CDR3 is TGCAGTGCTACCCTGACTAGCGGCTCCTACAATGAGCAGTTCTTC. This translates into CSATLTSGSYNEQFF.

In nucleotides, the CDR3 is TGTGCCAGCAGTGGGGAGACAGTCCAACAAGAGACCCAGTACTTC. Translation gives CASSGETVQQETQYF. J is TRBJ2-5 and V is TRBV2; perhaps D is TRBD1 or TRBD2 (5 bases each). Trimming stripped 4 bases from V and 2 bases from J, with 14 bases between. The V gene's germline CDR1 is SNHLY and CDR2 FYNNEI. This CDR3 is built from 15 residues. Full variable domain (outside the CDR3, taken from reference TRBV2 and TRBJ2-5): EPEVTQTPSHQVTQMGQEVILRCVPISNHLYFYWYRQILGQKVEFLVSFYNNEISEKSEIFDDQFSVERPDGSNFTLKIRSTKLEDSAMYFCASSGETVQQETQYFGPGTRLLVL.

This clonotype was found a few times. V and J are TRBV29-1 and TRBJ2-4; 9 bases agree with TRBD2. CDR1 is SQVTM and CDR2 is ANQGSEA in the germline V gene. With V trimmed by 6 bases and J by 1 base, 7 bases remained unmatched. This CDR3 contains 15 residues. CDR3 bases: TGCAGCGTCGCCGACAGCGGGGGGGCCAAAAACATTCAGTACTTC. Translated: CSVADSGGAKNIQYF.

This clonotype was counted at least ten times. CDR3: CASSQDASGSYEQYF. The CDR3 DNA is TGCGCCAGCAGCCAAGATGCTAGCGGGAGCTACGAGCAGTACTTC. The rearrangement uses TRBV4-3 and TRBJ2-7, with 10 nucleotides matching TRBD2. Germline CDR1 reads LGHNA; CDR2 reads YSLEER. The CDR3 sequence is 15 residues long. V trimming: 0 bases; J trimming: 3 bases; junction bases outside the gene matches: 2.

This chain joins TRBV27 and TRBJ1-1; unclear D gene. In germline, CDR1 is MNHEY, CDR2 SMNVEV (reference sequence). Trimming cost V 3 bases and J 1 base, with 15 bases left between them. The CDR3 is 16 residues long. CDR3 sequence reads: CASSFRWVGRNTEAFF. CDR3 bases: TGTGCCAGCAGTTTTCGTTGGGTCGGGCGGAACACTGAAGCTTTCTTT.

The rearrangement joins TRBV11-2 to TRBJ1-4; D unresolved. Germline V lookup: CDR1 SGHAT, CDR2 FQNNGV. This CDR3 is 14 amino acids long. V gave up 1 base and J gave up 5 bases, with 8 bases separating them. This CDR3 is CASSLAGRNEKLFF. Written as DNA, the CDR3 is TGTGCCAGCAGCTTAGCGGGCAGGAATGAAAAACTGTTTTTT.

V and J are TRBV9 and TRBJ1-5, with 8 positions matching TRBD1. Germline V gene lookup returns CDR1 SGDLS and CDR2 YYNGEE. The J segment lost 7 bases and the V segment lost 0 bases, leaving 6 bases of the junction unmatched. The CDR3 runs 15 residues. In DNA, the CDR3 is TGTGCCAGCAGCGTAGGACAGGGGTTTTGGCAGCCCCAGCATTTT. This gives the protein CASSVGQGFWQPQHF.

The V gene is TRBV4-3, the J gene TRBJ2-1, with 11 bases matching TRBD2. V was pared by 0 bases and J by 9 bases, with 1 base of the junction left unmatched. This CDR3 has 14 residues. The V gene's germline CDR1 is LGHNA and CDR2 YSLEER. The DNA of the CDR3 is TGCGCCAGCAGCCAAGAGGGGACTAGCGGTGAGCAGTTCTTC. This codes for CASSQEGTSGEQFF.

At least ten counts were recorded for this clonotype. The CDR3 sequence is CSASQGSYNEQFF. Written as DNA, the CDR3 is TGCAGTGCTTCCCAGGGTTCCTACAATGAGCAGTTCTTC. The genes are TRBV20-1 and TRBJ2-1; weak D call: TRBD1 (5 bases). Trimming removed 5 bases from V and 1 base from J, with 9 bases in between. The CDR3 spans 13 residues. In germline, CDR1 is DFQATT, CDR2 SNEGSKA (reference sequence).

This clonotype was seen many times. CDR3 sequence reads: CASSQEGDRELEKLFF. In nucleotides, the CDR3 is TGCGCCAGCAGCCAAGAAGGGGACAGGGAGCTTGAAAAACTGTTTTTT. This chain uses TRBV4-1 with TRBJ1-4; 9 bases fit TRBD1. The junction had 6 bases not matched to a gene; V was cut back by 0 bases and J by 7 bases. The CDR3 has 16 amino acids. Germline assignment: CDR1 MGHRA and CDR2 YSYEKL.

This clonotype was recorded at least ten times. The V gene is TRBV29-1, the J gene TRBJ2-7, with 7 bases that match TRBD1. The CDR3 has 11 amino acids. CDR1 is SQVTM, CDR2 ANQGSEA, per germline. J gave up 3 bases and V 5 bases, and 1 base lay outside the gene matches. CDR3 DNA sequence: TGCAGCGTTCGGGACAGCTACGAGCAGTACTTC. Protein: CSVRDSYEQYF.

In its sample, this clonotype was seen a few times. The chain combines TRBV20-1 with TRBJ2-3, with D hard to call. V lost 0 bases, J lost 2 bases, and 18 bases lay in between. CDR3 size: 17 residues. Germline assignment: CDR1 DFQATT and CDR2 SNEGSKA (reference sequence). CDR3 amino acids: CSARDRKKISTTDTQYF. In nucleotides, the CDR3 is TGCAGTGCTAGAGATCGAAAAAAGATCTCCACCACAGATACGCAGTATTTT.

This clonotype was detected only a few times. CDR3 protein: CAWSWGGDEQYF. CDR3 sequence (DNA): TGTGCCTGGAGTTGGGGGGGCGATGAGCAGTACTTC. The chain joins TRBV30 to TRBJ2-7, with D possibly being TRBD2 (7 bases). The CDR3 totals 12 residues. Trimming shortened V by 2 bases and J by 7 bases, and 12 bases separated the two germline ends. Germline V lookup: CDR1 GTSNPN, CDR2 SVGIG (reference sequence).

This clonotype was counted a few times. The junction differs from germline at one of its ends, possibly a read error. V is TRBV12-3 or TRBV12-4 and J is TRBJ2-1; 10 bases fit TRBD2. The CDR3 has 18 residues. The CDR3 region is CTSSLIRLAGVNYNEQFF. For the CDR3, the DNA is TGTACCAGCAGTTTAATTCGTCTAGCGGGGGTGAACTACAATGAGCAGTTCTTC.

The chain has TRBV11-1 and TRBJ2-7; D is perhaps TRBD1 or TRBD2 (6 bases each). This CDR3 comprises 16 residues. Per the germline V gene, CDR1 is SGHAT and CDR2 is FQDESV (reference sequence). Deletions cut 5 bases from V and 3 bases from J, with 20 bases between. CDR3 coding DNA: TGTGCCAGCAGCCCTTTGGGGGGCGAAGATGGCTACGAGCAGTACTTC. Encoded protein: CASSPLGGEDGYEQYF.

Many counts were recorded for this clonotype. The genes are TRBV7-9 and TRBJ2-4, with D possibly being TRBD1 (6 bases). CDR3 length: 15 residues. The V and J ends lost 5 bases and 5 bases respectively, with 16 bases between them. From germline, CDR1 is SEHNR and CDR2 FQNEAQ (reference sequence). For the CDR3, the DNA is TGTGCCAGCAGCCCGCGAGGGGGAGAGGAAAACATTCAGTACTTC. This codes for CASSPRGGEENIQYF.

The sample holds a few counts of this clonotype. The rearrangement uses TRBV19 and TRBJ2-7, with 7 bases that match TRBD2. The CDR3 is made up of 15 amino acids. The junction had 13 bases not matched to a gene; V was cut back by 8 bases and J by 3 bases. In germline, CDR1 is LNHDA, CDR2 SQIVND (reference sequence). The chain's CDR3 is CASAPSAGEGYEQYF. The CDR3 DNA reads as TGTGCCAGTGCCCCCTCGGCGGGAGAGGGCTACGAGCAGTACTTC.

This clonotype was counted only a few times. This chain connects TRBV6-1 to TRBJ2-1, with 7 bases that match TRBD2. Germline V gene lookup returns CDR1 MNHNS and CDR2 SASEGT. J was trimmed by 4 bases and V by 5 bases; bases with no gene match: 5. The CDR3 length is 14 residues. CDR3: CASSPGRGYNEQFF. The CDR3 region has the DNA TGTGCCAGCAGTCCGGGGAGGGGTTACAATGAGCAGTTCTTC.

V and J are TRBV11-1 and TRBJ1-2; D ambiguous. Trimming took off 2 bases at V and 3 bases at J, with 13 bases between the two ends. The CDR3 covers 15 residues. Germline V gene sequence: CDR1 SGHAT, CDR2 FQDESV (reference sequence). The CDR3, as DNA: TGTGCCAGCAGCTTAAAGGCCGGGAGGGACTATGGCTACACCTTC. As protein: CASSLKAGRDYGYTF. The whole variable domain, remainder taken from reference TRBV11-1 and TRBJ1-2, is EAEVAQSPRYKITEKSQAVAFWCDPISGHATLYWYRQILGQGPELLVQFQDESVVDDSQLPKDRFSAERLKGVDSTLKIQPAELGDSAMYLCASSLKAGRDYGYTFGSGTRLTVV.